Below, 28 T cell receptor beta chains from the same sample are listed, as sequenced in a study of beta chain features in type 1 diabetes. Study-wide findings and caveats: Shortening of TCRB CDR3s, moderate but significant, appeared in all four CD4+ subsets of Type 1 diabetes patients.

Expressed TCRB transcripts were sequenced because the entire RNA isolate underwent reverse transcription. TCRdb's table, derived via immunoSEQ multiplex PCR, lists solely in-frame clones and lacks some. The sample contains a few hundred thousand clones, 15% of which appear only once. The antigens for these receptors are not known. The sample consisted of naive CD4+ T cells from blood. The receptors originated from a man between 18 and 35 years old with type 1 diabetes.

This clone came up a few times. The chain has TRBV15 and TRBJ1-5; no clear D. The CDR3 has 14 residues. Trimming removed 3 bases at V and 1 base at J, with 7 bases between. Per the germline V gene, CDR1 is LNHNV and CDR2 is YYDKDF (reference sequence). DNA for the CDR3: TGTGCCACCAGCAGTAGCGGGAGCAATCAGCCCCAGCATTTT. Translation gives CATSSSGSNQPQHF.

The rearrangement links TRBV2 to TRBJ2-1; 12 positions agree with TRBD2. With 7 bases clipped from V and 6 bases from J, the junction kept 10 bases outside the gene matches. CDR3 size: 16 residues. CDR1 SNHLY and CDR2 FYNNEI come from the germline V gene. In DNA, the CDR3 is TGTGCCAGCATGGCTAGCGGGAGGGCAATCTCCAATGAGCAGTTCTTC. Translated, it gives CASMASGRAISNEQFF.

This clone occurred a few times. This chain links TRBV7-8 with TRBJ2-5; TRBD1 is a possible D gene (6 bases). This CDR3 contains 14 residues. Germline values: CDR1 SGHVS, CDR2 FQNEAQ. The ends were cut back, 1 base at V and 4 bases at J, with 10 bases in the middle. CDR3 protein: CASSLVRGGETQYF. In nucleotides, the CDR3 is TGTGCCAGCAGCTTAGTCAGGGGTGGAGAGACCCAGTACTTC.

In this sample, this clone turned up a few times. In DNA, the CDR3 is TGTGCCTGGAATCGAGGGAGCTCCTACAATGAGCAGTTCTTC. Translated: CAWNRGSSYNEQFF. V usage is TRBV30 and J usage is TRBJ2-1; TRBD2 might be the D (5 bases). V lost 4 bases to trimming and J lost 0 bases, with 10 bases between them. This CDR3 has 14 residues. Per the germline V gene, CDR1 is GTSNPN and CDR2 is SVGIG (reference sequence).

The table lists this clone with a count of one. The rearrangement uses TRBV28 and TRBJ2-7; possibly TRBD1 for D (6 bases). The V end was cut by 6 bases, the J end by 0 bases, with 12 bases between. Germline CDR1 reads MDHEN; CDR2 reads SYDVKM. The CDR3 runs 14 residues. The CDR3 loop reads CASRPRTDSYEQYF. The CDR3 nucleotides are TGTGCCAGCAGACCTAGGACAGACTCCTACGAGCAGTACTTC.

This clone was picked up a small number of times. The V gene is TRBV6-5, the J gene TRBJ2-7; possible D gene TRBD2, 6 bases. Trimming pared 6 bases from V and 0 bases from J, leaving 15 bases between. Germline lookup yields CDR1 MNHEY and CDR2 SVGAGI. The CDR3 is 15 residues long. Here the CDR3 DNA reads TGTGCCAGCAGCCCCGGCGGGACGGTCTCCTACGAGCAGTACTTC. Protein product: CASSPGGTVSYEQYF.

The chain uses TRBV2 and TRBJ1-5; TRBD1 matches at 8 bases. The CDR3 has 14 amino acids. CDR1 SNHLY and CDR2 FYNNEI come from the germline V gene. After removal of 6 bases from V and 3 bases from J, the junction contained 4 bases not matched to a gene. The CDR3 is CASSGTGYNQPQHF. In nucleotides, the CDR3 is TGTGCCAGCAGCGGGACAGGTTACAATCAGCCCCAGCATTTT.

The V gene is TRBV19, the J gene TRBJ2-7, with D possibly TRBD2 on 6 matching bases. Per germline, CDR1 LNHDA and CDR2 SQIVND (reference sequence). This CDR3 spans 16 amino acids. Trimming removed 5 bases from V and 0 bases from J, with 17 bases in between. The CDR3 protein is CASSPVWEAGSYEQYF. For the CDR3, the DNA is TGTGCCAGTAGTCCCGTATGGGAGGCCGGCTCCTACGAGCAGTACTTC.

CDR3 sequence reads: CASTLPRLAGDRYEQYF. In nucleotides, the CDR3 is TGTGCCAGCACCCTGCCCCGACTAGCGGGAGATCGCTACGAGCAGTACTTC. The chain links TRBV27 to TRBJ2-7, with 12 bases matching TRBD2. V gave up 7 bases and J gave up 3 bases; unmatched junction bases: 13. The CDR3 is 17 amino acids. The V gene's germline CDR1 is MNHEY and CDR2 SMNVEV (reference sequence).

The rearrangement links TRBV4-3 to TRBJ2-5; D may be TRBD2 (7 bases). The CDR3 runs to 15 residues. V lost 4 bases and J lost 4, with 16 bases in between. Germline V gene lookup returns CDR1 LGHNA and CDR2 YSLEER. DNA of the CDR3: TGCGCCAGCAGCCCTGATCGGGGGGCCAGAGAGACCCAGTACTTC. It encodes CASSPDRGARETQYF.

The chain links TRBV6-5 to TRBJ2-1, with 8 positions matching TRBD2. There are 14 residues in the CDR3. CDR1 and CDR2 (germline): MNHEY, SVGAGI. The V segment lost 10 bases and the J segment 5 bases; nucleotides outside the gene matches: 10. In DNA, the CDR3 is TGTGCCACCGCAAAAGCGGGGGCGAACAATGAGCAGTTCTTC. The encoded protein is CATAKAGANNEQFF.

The CDR3 here is CASSFQGAPGTGELFF. The CDR3 DNA follows: TGTGCCAGCAGCTTTCAGGGGGCGCCGGGCACCGGGGAGCTGTTTTTT. V usage is TRBV7-9 and J usage is TRBJ2-2; 8 bases line up with TRBD1. The CDR3 is 16 amino acids. Trimming at V came to 3 bases and at J to 4 bases, leaving 7 bases not matched to a gene. Germline loops: CDR1 SEHNR, CDR2 FQNEAQ (reference sequence).

CDR3 protein: CASSQYRAQGTEAFF. DNA of the CDR3: TGCGCCAGCAGCCAATACAGGGCCCAGGGCACTGAAGCTTTCTTT. The chain is built from TRBV4-1 and TRBJ1-1; maybe TRBD1 (6 bases). The germline gives CDR1 MGHRA, CDR2 YSYEKL. V shed 2 bases and J shed 4 bases, with 14 bases lying between them. The CDR3 spans 15 residues.

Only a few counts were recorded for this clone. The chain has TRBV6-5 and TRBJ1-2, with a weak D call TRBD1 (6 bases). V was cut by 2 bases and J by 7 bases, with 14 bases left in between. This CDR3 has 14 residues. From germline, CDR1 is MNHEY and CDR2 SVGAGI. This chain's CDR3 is CASSYGPGEAGYTF. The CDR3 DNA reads TGTGCCAGCAGTTACGGGCCAGGGGAAGCTGGCTACACCTTC.

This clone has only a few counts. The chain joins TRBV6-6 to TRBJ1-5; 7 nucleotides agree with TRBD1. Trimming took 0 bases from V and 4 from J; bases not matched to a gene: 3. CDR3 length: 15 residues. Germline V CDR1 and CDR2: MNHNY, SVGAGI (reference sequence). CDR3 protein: CASSYSSGGNQPQHF. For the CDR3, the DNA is TGTGCCAGCAGTTACTCGTCAGGGGGGAATCAGCCCCAGCATTTT.

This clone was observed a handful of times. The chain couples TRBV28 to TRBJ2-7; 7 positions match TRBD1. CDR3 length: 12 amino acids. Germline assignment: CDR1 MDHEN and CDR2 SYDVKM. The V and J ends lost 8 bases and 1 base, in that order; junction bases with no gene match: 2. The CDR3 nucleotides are TGTGCCAGCCGGGGACAGTCCTACGAGCAGTACTTC. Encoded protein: CASRGQSYEQYF.

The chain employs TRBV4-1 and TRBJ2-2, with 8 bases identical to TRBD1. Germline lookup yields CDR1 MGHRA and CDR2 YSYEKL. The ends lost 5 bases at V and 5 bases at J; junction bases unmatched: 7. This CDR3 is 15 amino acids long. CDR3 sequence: CASSNPTGGTGELFF. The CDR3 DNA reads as TGCGCCAGCAGCAACCCTACAGGGGGAACCGGGGAGCTGTTTTTT.

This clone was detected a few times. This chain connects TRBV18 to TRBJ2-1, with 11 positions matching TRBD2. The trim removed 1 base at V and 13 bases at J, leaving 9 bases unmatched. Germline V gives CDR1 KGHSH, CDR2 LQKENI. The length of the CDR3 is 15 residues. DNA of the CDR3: TGTGCCAGCTCACCACAACTGACTAGCGGGGCCTACCAGTTCTTC. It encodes CASSPQLTSGAYQFF.

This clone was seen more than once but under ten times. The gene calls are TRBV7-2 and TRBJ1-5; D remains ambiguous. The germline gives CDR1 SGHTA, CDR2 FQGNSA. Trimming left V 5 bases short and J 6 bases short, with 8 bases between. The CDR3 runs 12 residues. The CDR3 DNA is TGTGCCAGCAGCCCGGGGATTCAGCCCCAGCATTTT. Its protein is CASSPGIQPQHF.

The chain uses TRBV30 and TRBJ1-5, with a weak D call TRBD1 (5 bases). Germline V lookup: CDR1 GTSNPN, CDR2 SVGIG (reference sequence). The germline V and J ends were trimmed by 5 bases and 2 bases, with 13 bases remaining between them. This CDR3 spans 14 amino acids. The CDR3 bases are TGTGCCTGGGGGAGGAGCAGGGGCAATCAGCCCCAGCATTTT. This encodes CAWGRSRGNQPQHF.

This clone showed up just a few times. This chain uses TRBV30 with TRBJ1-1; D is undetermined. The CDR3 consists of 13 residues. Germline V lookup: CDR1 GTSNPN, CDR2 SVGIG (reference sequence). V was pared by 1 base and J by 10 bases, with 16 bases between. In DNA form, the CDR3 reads TGTGCCTGGAGTGAGTGGTTGGGGAGTGGAGCTTTCTTT. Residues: CAWSEWLGSGAFF.

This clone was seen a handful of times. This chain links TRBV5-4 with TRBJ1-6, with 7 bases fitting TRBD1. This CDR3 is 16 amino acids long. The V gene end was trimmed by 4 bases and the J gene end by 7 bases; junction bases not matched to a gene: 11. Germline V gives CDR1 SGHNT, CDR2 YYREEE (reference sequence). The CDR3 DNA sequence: TGTGCCAGCAGCAGAGCCACAGGGGTCTTGAATTCACCCCTCCACTTT. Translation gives CASSRATGVLNSPLHF.

CDR3 in amino acids: CATPGHRTGELFF. The CDR3 DNA sequence: TGTGCCACCCCGGGACACCGGACCGGGGAGCTGTTTTTT. V gene TRBV19 combines with J gene TRBJ2-2; D perhaps matches TRBD1 (6 bases). The germline V gene has CDR1 LNHDA and CDR2 SQIVND (reference sequence). The V and J ends lost 10 bases and 5 bases respectively, with 14 bases between them. The length of the CDR3 is 13 residues.

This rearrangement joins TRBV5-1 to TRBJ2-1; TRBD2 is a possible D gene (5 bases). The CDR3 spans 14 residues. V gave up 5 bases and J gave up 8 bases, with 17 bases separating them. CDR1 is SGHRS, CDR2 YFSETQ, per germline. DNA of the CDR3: TGCGCCAGCAGAATGGACGAGGGTCGCGATGAGCAGTTCTTC. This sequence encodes CASRMDEGRDEQFF. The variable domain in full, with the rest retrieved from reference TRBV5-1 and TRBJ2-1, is KAGVTQTPRYLIKTRGQQVTLSCSPISGHRSVSWYQQTPGQGLQFLFEYFSETQRNKGNFPGRFSGRQFSNSRSEMNVSTLELGDSALYLCASRMDEGRDEQFFGPGTRLTVL.

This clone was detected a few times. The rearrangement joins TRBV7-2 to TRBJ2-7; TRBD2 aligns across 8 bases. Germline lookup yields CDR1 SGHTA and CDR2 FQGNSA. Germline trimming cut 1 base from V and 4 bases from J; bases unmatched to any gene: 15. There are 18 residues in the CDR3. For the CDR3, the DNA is TGTGCCAGCAGCTTAGGATTAGCGGGAAGGGATCGTTGGTACGAGCAGTACTTC. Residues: CASSLGLAGRDRWYEQYF. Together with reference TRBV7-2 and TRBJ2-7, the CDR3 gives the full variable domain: GAGVSQSPSNKVTEKGKDVELRCDPISGHTALYWYRQSLGQGLEFLIYFQGNSAPDKSGLPSDRFSAERTGGSVSTLTIQRTQQEDSAVYLCASSLGLAGRDRWYEQYFGPGTRLTVT.

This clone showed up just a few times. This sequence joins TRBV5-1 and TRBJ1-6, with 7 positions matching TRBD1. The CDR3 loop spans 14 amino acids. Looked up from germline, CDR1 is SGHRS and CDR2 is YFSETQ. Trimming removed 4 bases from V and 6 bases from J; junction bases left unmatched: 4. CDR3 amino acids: CASSPTGINSPLHF. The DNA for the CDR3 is TGCGCCAGCAGCCCGACAGGGATTAATTCACCCCTCCACTTT.

The DNA of the CDR3 is TGCGCCAGCAGCCCTCGGACAGGGGACACTGAAGCTTTCTTT. Its translation: CASSPRTGDTEAFF. The V call is TRBV5-1, the J call TRBJ1-1; 9 positions agree with TRBD1. Trimming cost V 4 bases and J 3 bases; bases outside gene matches: 4. The germline gives CDR1 SGHRS, CDR2 YFSETQ. This CDR3 has 14 amino acids. Full variable domain (rest looked up from reference TRBV5-1 and TRBJ1-1): KAGVTQTPRYLIKTRGQQVTLSCSPISGHRSVSWYQQTPGQGLQFLFEYFSETQRNKGNFPGRFSGRQFSNSRSEMNVSTLELGDSALYLCASSPRTGDTEAFFGQGTRLTVV.

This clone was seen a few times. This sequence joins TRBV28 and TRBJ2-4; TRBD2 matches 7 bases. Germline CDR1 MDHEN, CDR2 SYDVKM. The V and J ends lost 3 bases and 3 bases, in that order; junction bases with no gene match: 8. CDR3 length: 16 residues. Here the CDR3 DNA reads TGTGCCAGCAGTTTCGGCCTAGCGGCTATCAAAAACATTCAGTACTTC. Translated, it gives CASSFGLAAIKNIQYF.